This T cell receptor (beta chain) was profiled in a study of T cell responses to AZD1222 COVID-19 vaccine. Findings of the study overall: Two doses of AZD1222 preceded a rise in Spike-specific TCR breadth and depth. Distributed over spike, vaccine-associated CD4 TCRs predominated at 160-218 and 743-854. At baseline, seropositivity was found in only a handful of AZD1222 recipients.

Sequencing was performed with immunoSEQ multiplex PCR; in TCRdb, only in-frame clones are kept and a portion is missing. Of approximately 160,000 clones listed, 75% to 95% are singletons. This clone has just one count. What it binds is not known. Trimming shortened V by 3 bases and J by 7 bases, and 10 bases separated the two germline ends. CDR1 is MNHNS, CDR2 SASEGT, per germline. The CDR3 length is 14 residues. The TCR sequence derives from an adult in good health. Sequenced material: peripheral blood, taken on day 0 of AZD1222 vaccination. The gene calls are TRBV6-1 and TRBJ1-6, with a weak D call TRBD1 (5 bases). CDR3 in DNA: TGTGCCAGCAGTGATAGGGCAGGGAATTCACCCCTCCACTTT. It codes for CASSDRAGNSPLHF.